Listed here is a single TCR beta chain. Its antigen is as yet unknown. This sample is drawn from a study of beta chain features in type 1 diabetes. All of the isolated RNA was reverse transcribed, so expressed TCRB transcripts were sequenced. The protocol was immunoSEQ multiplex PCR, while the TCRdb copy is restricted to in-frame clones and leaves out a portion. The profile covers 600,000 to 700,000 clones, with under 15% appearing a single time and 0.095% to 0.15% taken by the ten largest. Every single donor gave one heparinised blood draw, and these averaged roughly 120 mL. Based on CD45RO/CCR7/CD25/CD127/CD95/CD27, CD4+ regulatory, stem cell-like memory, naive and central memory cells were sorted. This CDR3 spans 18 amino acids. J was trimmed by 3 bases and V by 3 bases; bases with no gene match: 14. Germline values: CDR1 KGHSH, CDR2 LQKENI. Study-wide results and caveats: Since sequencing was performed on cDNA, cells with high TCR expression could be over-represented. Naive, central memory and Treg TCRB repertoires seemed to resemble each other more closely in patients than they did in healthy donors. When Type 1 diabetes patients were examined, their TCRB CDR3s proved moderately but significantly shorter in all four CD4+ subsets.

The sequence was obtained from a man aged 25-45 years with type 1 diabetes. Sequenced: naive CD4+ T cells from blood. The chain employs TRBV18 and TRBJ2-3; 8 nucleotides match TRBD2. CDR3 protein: CASSPLASRRGVTDTQYF. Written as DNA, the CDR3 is TGTGCCAGCTCACCCCTGGCCTCTCGGCGGGGGGTGACAGATACGCAGTATTTT.